The clone carrying this TCR beta chain has a single count. Profiling relied on immunoSEQ multiplex PCR, and the TCRdb table lists in-frame clones only, not all of them. The sample includes about 120,000 clones, roughly nine tenths seen only once; the top ten take less than 40%. This record belongs to a study of control samples from healthy donors and cancer patients. Sequencing input: blood. The clonotype originates from a man aged 45-60 years in good health.

Written as DNA, the CDR3 is TGTGCCAGCAGCCAGGCCATACAGGTGGAGCAGTACTTC. Amino acid sequence: CASSQAIQVEQYF. The V call is TRBV3-1 (or the pseudogene TRBV3-2), the J call TRBJ2-7, with D maybe TRBD1 (5 bases). This CDR3 contains 13 residues. Per germline, CDR1 LGHDT and CDR2 YNNKEL (reference sequence). The V end lost 3 bases, the J end lost 7 bases, and 13 bases lay between the germline ends.